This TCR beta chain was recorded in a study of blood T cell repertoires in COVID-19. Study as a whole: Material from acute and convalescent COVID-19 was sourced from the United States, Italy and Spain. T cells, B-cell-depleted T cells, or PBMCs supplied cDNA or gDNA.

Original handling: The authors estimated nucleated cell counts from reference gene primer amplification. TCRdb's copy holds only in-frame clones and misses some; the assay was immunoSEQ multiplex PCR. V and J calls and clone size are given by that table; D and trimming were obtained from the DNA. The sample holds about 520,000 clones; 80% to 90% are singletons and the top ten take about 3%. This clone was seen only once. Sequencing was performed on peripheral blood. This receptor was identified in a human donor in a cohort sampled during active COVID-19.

The CDR3 loop is CASSLLRREQYF. The CDR3 DNA is TGTGCCAGCAGCCTCCTCCGTAGAGAGCAGTACTTC. V usage is TRBV28 and J usage is TRBJ2-7; D is undetermined. CDR3 length equals 12 residues. The germline V gene has CDR1 MDHEN and CDR2 SYDVKM. Trimming stripped 6 bases from V and 7 bases from J, with 13 bases between.